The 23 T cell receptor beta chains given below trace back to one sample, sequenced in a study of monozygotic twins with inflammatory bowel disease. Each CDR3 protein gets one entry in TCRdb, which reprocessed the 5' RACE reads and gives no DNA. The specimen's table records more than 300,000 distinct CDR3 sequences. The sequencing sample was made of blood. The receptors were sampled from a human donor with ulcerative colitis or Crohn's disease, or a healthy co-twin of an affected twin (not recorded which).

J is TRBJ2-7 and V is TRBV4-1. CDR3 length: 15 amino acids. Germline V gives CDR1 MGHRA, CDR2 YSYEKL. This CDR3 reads CASSQVQTSTYEQYF.

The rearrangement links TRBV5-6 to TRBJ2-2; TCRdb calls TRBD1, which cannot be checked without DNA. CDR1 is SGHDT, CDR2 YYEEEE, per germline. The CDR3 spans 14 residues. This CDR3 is CASSLDRGPGELFF.

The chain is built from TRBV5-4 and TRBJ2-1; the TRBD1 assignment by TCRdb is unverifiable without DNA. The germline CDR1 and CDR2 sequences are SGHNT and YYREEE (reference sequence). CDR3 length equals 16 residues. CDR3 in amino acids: CASSFSGRDRGNEQFF.

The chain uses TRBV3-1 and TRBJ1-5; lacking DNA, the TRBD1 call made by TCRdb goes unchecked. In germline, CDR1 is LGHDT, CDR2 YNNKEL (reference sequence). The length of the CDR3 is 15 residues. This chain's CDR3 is CASSPRQGAGQPQHF. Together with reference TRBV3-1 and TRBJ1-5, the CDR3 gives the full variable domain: DTAVSQTPKYLVTQMGNDKSIKCEQNLGHDTMYWYKQDSKKFLKIMFSYNNKELIINETVPNRFSPKSPDKAHLNLHINSLELGDSAVYFCASSPRQGAGQPQHFGDGTRLSIL.

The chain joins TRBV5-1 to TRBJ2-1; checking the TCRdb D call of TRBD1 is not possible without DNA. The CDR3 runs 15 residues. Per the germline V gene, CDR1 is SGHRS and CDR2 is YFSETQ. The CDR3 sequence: CASFAGRSSYNEQFF.

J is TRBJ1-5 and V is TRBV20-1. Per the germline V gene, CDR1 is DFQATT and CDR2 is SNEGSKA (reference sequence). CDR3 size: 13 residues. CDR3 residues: CSARPGVNQPQHF.

The CDR3 sequence: CSVVGGDSYEQYF. The rearrangement links TRBV29-1 to TRBJ2-7. Germline loops: CDR1 SQVTM, CDR2 ANQGSEA. There are 13 residues in the CDR3.

This CDR3 reads CASSFQGDSPLHF. The V gene is TRBV5-8, the J gene TRBJ1-6. The CDR3 spans 13 residues. Germline V gene data show CDR1 as SGHTS and CDR2 as YDEGEE.

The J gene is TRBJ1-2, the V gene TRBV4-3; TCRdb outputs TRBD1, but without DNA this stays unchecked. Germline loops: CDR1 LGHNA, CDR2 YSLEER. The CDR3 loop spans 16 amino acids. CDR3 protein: CASSQEDSPSPRGYTF.

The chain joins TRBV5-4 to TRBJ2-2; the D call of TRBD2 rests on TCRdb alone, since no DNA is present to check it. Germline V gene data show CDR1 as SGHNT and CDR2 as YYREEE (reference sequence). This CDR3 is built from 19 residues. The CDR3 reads CASSLTFYSRTKTTGELFF.

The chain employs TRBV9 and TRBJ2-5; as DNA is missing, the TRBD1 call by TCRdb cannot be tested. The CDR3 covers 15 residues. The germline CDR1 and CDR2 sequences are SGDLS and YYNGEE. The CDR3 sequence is CASSTRQGVQETQYF.

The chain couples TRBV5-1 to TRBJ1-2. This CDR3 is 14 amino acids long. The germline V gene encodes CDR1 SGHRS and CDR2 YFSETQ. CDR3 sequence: CASSLGVRANGYTF.

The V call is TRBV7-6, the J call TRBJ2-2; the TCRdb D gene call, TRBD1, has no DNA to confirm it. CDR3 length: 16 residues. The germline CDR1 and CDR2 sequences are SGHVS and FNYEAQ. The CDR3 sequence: CASSLYSGMDTGELFF.

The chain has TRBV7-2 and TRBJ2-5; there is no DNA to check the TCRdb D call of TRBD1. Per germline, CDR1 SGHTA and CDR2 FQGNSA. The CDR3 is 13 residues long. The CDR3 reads CASSQRGVETQYF.

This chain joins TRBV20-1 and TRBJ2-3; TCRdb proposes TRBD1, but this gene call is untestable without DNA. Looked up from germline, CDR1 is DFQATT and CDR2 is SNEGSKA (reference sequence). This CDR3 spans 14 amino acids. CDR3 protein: CSARRQDSTDTQYF.

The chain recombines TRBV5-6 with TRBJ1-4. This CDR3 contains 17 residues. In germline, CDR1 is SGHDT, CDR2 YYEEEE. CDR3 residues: CASSLTVAGKRNEKLFF.

The CDR3 is CASSDFAGGFQETQYF. This rearrangement joins TRBV6-1 to TRBJ2-5; TCRdb names TRBD2, which stays unverified in the absence of DNA. The CDR3 is made up of 16 amino acids. Looked up from germline, CDR1 is MNHNS and CDR2 is SASEGT.

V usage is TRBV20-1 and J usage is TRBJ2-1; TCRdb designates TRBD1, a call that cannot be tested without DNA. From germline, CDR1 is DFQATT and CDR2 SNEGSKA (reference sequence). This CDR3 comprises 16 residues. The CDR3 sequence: CSAREPNRGRYNEQFF.

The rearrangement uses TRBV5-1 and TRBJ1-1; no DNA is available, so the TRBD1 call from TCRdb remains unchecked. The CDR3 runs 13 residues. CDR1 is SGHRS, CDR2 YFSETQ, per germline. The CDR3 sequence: CASSTRGVTEAFF.

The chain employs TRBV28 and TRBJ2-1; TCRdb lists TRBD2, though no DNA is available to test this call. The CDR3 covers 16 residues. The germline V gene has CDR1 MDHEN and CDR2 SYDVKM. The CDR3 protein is CASSLLGSGGGDEQFF.

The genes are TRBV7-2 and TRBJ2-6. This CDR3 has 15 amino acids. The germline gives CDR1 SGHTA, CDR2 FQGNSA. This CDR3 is CASSFSFSGANVLTF.

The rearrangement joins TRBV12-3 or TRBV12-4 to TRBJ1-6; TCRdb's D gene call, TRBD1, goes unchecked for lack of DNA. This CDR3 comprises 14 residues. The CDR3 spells CASSPRQGGSPLHF.

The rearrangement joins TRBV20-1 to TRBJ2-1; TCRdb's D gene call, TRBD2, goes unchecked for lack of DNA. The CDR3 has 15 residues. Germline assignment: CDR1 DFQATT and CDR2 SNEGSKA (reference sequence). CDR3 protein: CSARFVGGGAPEQFF.